Below, 28 T cell receptor beta chains from the same sample are listed, as sequenced in a study of shared clonotypes between healthy human individuals. Naive CD8 cells lacked CD45RO and underwent positive selection for CCR7, leaving out terminally differentiated effector memory CD45RA+ cells. Some clones are missing from TCRdb's copy, which holds only in-frame ones; the method was immunoSEQ multiplex PCR. The sample has around 560,000 clones; approximately 95% are singletons. The sequencing input was naive CD8+ T cells sorted from blood. These TCRs come from a woman aged 25 to 45 in good health.

This chain connects TRBV2 to TRBJ2-7, with D perhaps TRBD2 (5 bases). The CDR3 extends over 11 amino acids. V gave up 6 bases and J gave up 5 bases, with 8 bases separating them. Germline values: CDR1 SNHLY, CDR2 FYNNEI. CDR3 residues: CASRTGDEQYF. CDR3 sequence (DNA): TGTGCCAGCAGGACCGGGGACGAGCAGTACTTC.

This clone was seen once. This chain uses TRBV19 with TRBJ1-1, with D possibly TRBD1 on 6 matching bases. Germline-derived CDR1 and CDR2 are LNHDA and SQIVND (reference sequence). The CDR3 has 14 amino acids. The V and J ends lost 5 bases and 8 bases respectively, with 18 bases between them. The CDR3 DNA reads as TGTGCCAGTAGTCCTATGGGGACCGGGACAGAAGCTTTCTTT. It translates to CASSPMGTGTEAFF. Drawing the rest from reference TRBV19 and TRBJ1-1, the complete variable domain is DGGITQSPKYLFRKEGQNVTLSCEQNLNHDAMYWYRQDPGQGLRLIYYSQIVNDFQKGDIAEGYSVSREKKESFPLTVTSAQKNPTAFYLCASSPMGTGTEAFFGQGTRLTVV.

The rearrangement uses TRBV28 and TRBJ2-2, with D tentatively TRBD2 (6 bases). Germline CDR1 reads MDHEN; CDR2 reads SYDVKM. Trimming stripped 10 bases from V and 2 bases from J, with 17 bases between. This CDR3 comprises 15 residues. CDR3 region: CATEGGGANTGELFF. CDR3 DNA sequence: TGTGCCACCGAGGGTGGCGGGGCAAACACCGGGGAGCTGTTTTTT.

This clone was seen once. The V gene is TRBV9, the J gene TRBJ2-7, with 8 bases identical to TRBD1. This CDR3 is 14 amino acids long. Looked up from germline, CDR1 is SGDLS and CDR2 is YYNGEE. V lost 4 bases, J lost 3 bases, and 6 bases stayed unmatched. CDR3: CASSPGQGFYEQYF. For the CDR3, the DNA is TGTGCCAGCAGCCCCGGACAGGGATTCTACGAGCAGTACTTC.

The chain recombines TRBV28 with TRBJ1-5, with 7 bases aligning to TRBD1. Trimming cost V 5 bases and J 5 bases; bases outside gene matches: 18. This CDR3 is 18 amino acids long. Germline CDR1 MDHEN, CDR2 SYDVKM. The DNA for the CDR3 is TGTGCCAGCAGTGGACCGGGACAGATCAATTCTCTTCATCAGCCCCAGCATTTT. Protein product: CASSGPGQINSLHQPQHF.

The chain joins TRBV6-1 to TRBJ1-5; D unclear. V was clipped by 7 bases and J by 6 bases, with 19 bases between them. The CDR3 has 15 amino acids. CDR1 is MNHNS, CDR2 SASEGT, per germline. Here the CDR3 reads CASTEEGRAGQPQHF. The CDR3 DNA follows: TGTGCCAGCACTGAGGAAGGGCGCGCGGGTCAGCCCCAGCATTTT.

The V call is TRBV7-6, the J call TRBJ1-6, with TRBD1 identical over 7 bases. Germline V gene sequence: CDR1 SGHVS, CDR2 FNYEAQ. J gave up 0 bases and V 5 bases, and 10 bases lay outside the gene matches. The CDR3 covers 18 residues. The DNA of the CDR3 is TGTGCCAGCAGCGCGGACAGGCCGAGCTTCTCCTATAATTCACCCCTCCACTTT. It encodes CASSADRPSFSYNSPLHF.

The chain joins TRBV6-1 to TRBJ2-7, with D maybe TRBD1 (6 bases). Germline CDR1 and CDR2: MNHNS and SASEGT. V was trimmed by 7 bases and J by 0 bases, leaving 16 bases between them. This CDR3 is 15 amino acids long. Written as DNA, the CDR3 is TGTGCCAGCAAAATACAGGGAGCCAGCTCCTACGAGCAGTACTTC. It codes for CASKIQGASSYEQYF.

The V call is TRBV29-1, the J call TRBJ2-3; perhaps TRBD1 as D (5 bases). Per germline, CDR1 SQVTM and CDR2 ANQGSEA. The CDR3 runs 14 residues. V lost 4 bases, J lost 0 bases, and 11 bases lay in between. DNA of the CDR3: TGCAGCGTTGGGTGGCAGGGCAGCACAGATACGCAGTATTTT. Residues: CSVGWQGSTDTQYF.

V gene TRBV6-1 combines with J gene TRBJ2-7; no clear D. V lost 0 bases, J lost 3 bases, and 6 bases lay in between. Germline values: CDR1 MNHNS, CDR2 SASEGT. CDR3 length equals 13 residues. For the CDR3, the DNA is TGTGCCAGCAGTGAAGCGCAAAACTACGAGCAGTACTTC. As protein: CASSEAQNYEQYF.

The V call is TRBV28, the J call TRBJ2-7, with 13 bases that match TRBD2. Trimming took 1 base from V and 1 from J; bases not matched to a gene: 10. Germline lookup yields CDR1 MDHEN and CDR2 SYDVKM. The CDR3 covers 19 residues. The CDR3 reads CASSLLMGLAGSSSYEQYF. CDR3 nucleotide sequence: TGTGCCAGCAGTTTATTAATGGGACTAGCGGGAAGTAGTTCCTACGAGCAGTACTTC.

The CDR3 sequence: CASSPGVTEAFF. DNA of the CDR3: TGTGCCAGCAGCCCGGGGGTCACTGAAGCTTTCTTT. The rearrangement links TRBV9 to TRBJ1-1; tentatively, D is TRBD1 (5 bases). V gave up 4 bases and J gave up 4 bases, with 8 bases separating them. The CDR3 has 12 residues. Germline CDR1 and CDR2: SGDLS and YYNGEE.

A word on this clone: Other DNA sequences in this specimen translate into the identical CDR3. This chain joins TRBV27 and TRBJ2-7; D unresolved. Germline V gene data show CDR1 as MNHEY and CDR2 as SMNVEV (reference sequence). With 1 base removed from V and 0 bases from J, the gap between germline ends came to 7 bases. The CDR3 has 14 amino acids. The CDR3 loop is CASSLLVSSYEQYF. In DNA form, the CDR3 reads TGTGCCAGCAGTTTATTGGTGAGCTCCTACGAGCAGTACTTC.

This chain connects TRBV5-4 to TRBJ2-3; D remains unclear. The CDR3 loop spans 14 amino acids. The germline V and J ends were trimmed by 0 bases and 4 bases, with 9 bases remaining between them. The germline V gene encodes CDR1 SGHNT and CDR2 YYREEE (reference sequence). The DNA of the CDR3 is TGTGCCAGCAGCTTGGACAGTGGGGCAGATACGCAGTATTTT. It codes for CASSLDSGADTQYF. The variable domain in full, completed from reference TRBV5-4 and TRBJ2-3, reads ETGVTQSPTHLIKTRGQQVTLRCSSQSGHNTVSWYQQALGQGPQFIFQYYREEENGRGNFPPRFSGLQFPNYSSELNVNALELDDSALYLCASSLDSGADTQYFGPGTRLTVL.

The CDR3 here is CASIAGTSGIYEQYF. The CDR3 bases are TGTGCCAGCATTGCCGGGACTAGCGGGATCTACGAGCAGTACTTC. J is TRBJ2-7 and V is TRBV5-6, with 13 positions matching TRBD2. The CDR3 has 15 amino acids. V shed 6 bases and J 3 bases; nucleotides not matched to a gene: 6. Germline CDR1 reads SGHDT; CDR2 reads YYEEEE. Looking up the rest from reference TRBV5-6 and TRBJ2-7 gives the full variable domain: DAGVTQSPTHLIKTRGQQVTLRCSPKSGHDTVSWYQQALGQGPQFIFQYYEEEERQRGNFPDRFSGHQFPNYSSELNVNALLLGDSALYLCASIAGTSGIYEQYFGPGTRLTVT.

This chain links TRBV19 with TRBJ1-4, with TRBD1 matching over 8 bases. Losses at the gene ends were 8 bases for V and 8 bases for J; bases not matched to a gene: 7. The CDR3 length is 13 residues. Germline CDR1 LNHDA, CDR2 SQIVND (reference sequence). CDR3 bases: TGTGCCAGTGAGGACAGGGTTGGGGAAAAACTGTTTTTT. This codes for CASEDRVGEKLFF.

The chain carries TRBV5-1 and TRBJ2-7; D might be TRBD2 (6 bases). Germline V gene lookup returns CDR1 SGHRS and CDR2 YFSETQ. Trimming removed 1 base from V and 4 bases from J, with 12 bases in between. CDR3 length: 14 amino acids. CDR3 protein: CASSLWRVGYEQYF. The CDR3 DNA reads TGCGCCAGCAGCTTGTGGAGGGTAGGGTACGAGCAGTACTTC.

V usage is TRBV7-9 and J usage is TRBJ1-2, with 7 positions matching TRBD1. The CDR3 has 15 amino acids. CDR1 is SEHNR, CDR2 FQNEAQ, per germline (reference sequence). The trim removed 5 bases at V and 3 bases at J, leaving 9 bases unmatched. The CDR3 DNA reads as TGTGCCAGCAGCGCGGAACAGGGGTTTGACTATGGCTACACCTTC. Translated, it gives CASSAEQGFDYGYTF.

The V and J genes are TRBV11-2 and TRBJ1-2; no definite D call. The length of the CDR3 is 13 residues. Trimming took 4 bases from V and 13 from J, leaving 19 bases between them. From germline, CDR1 is SGHAT and CDR2 FQNNGV. The CDR3 region is CASSSPSGWRFTF. In DNA form, the CDR3 reads TGTGCCAGCAGCTCCCCGAGCGGATGGAGGTTCACCTTC.

This chain links TRBV25-1 with TRBJ2-3; no definite D call. The CDR3 has 14 amino acids. Per germline, CDR1 MGHDK and CDR2 SYGVNS. The germline V and J ends were trimmed by 1 base and 2 bases, with 7 bases remaining between them. In DNA form, the CDR3 reads TGTGCCAGCAGTGAATGGGATTTCACAGATACGCAGTATTTT. This sequence encodes CASSEWDFTDTQYF. Full variable domain (outside the CDR3, taken from reference TRBV25-1 and TRBJ2-3): EADIYQTPRYLVIGTGKKITLECSQTMGHDKMYWYQQDPGMELHLIHYSYGVNSTEKGDLSSESTVSRIRTEHFPLTLESARPSHTSQYLCASSEWDFTDTQYFGPGTRLTVL.

The gene calls are TRBV27 and TRBJ2-6; TRBD1 might be the D (7 bases). The CDR3 is 14 amino acids. CDR1 MNHEY and CDR2 SMNVEV come from the germline V gene (reference sequence). Trimming took off 10 bases at V and 3 bases at J, with 13 bases between the two ends. The CDR3 DNA reads as TGTGCCACGGGAGACAGGGTTGGGGCCAACGTCCTGACTTTC. Its protein is CATGDRVGANVLTF.

The chain combines TRBV5-1 with TRBJ2-1; D remains ambiguous. Germline V gene data show CDR1 as SGHRS and CDR2 as YFSETQ. The CDR3 runs 16 residues. V was cut by 1 base and J by 0 bases, with 11 bases left in between. The CDR3 DNA is TGCGCCAGCAGCTTGACGCCCTCGAGCTCCTACAATGAGCAGTTCTTC. Translated: CASSLTPSSSYNEQFF.

The chain uses TRBV18 and TRBJ2-7; 11 bases are a match to TRBD1. V shed 6 bases and J 4 bases; nucleotides not matched to a gene: 20. The germline gives CDR1 KGHSH, CDR2 LQKENI. The CDR3 has 19 residues. Here the CDR3 reads CASSPLSGTGGDYMYEQYF. The CDR3 region has the DNA TGTGCCAGCTCCCCTTTATCCGGGACAGGGGGGGACTACATGTACGAGCAGTACTTC.

This clone occurred once. This chain connects TRBV28 to TRBJ2-1; unclear D gene. This CDR3 contains 16 residues. The germline V gene encodes CDR1 MDHEN and CDR2 SYDVKM. Between the trimmed V and J ends, which lost 3 bases and 3 bases, there was a span of 15 bases. The CDR3: CASSFPPATDYNEQFF. The CDR3 DNA reads as TGTGCCAGCAGTTTCCCCCCGGCGACTGACTACAATGAGCAGTTCTTC.

CDR3 amino acids: CASSQTPNEQFF. As DNA, the CDR3 is TGTGCCAGCAGCCAGACCCCGAATGAGCAGTTCTTC. The rearrangement joins TRBV13 to TRBJ2-1; D is ambiguous. Germline V lookup: CDR1 PRHDT, CDR2 FYEKMQ (reference sequence). V lost 5 bases, J lost 7 bases, and 9 bases lay in between. The CDR3 runs 12 residues.

This chain uses TRBV13 with TRBJ2-7, with 8 bases matching TRBD1. The germline CDR1 and CDR2 sequences are PRHDT and FYEKMQ (reference sequence). The CDR3 sequence is 16 residues long. J was trimmed by 3 bases and V by 3 bases; bases with no gene match: 10. CDR3 nucleotides: TGTGCCAGCAGCTTTACGGGACCTACAGGGGGCTACGAGCAGTACTTC. Residues: CASSFTGPTGGYEQYF.

As to this clone: In the same sample, other DNA sequences code for this CDR3. The chain links TRBV29-1 to TRBJ2-7, with D hard to call. The CDR3 extends over 11 amino acids. Germline CDR1 SQVTM, CDR2 ANQGSEA. V was shortened by 1 base and J by 3 bases, with 4 bases between the two germline ends. In nucleotides, the CDR3 is TGCAGCGTTGAAGTGGGCTACGAGCAGTACTTC. Protein product: CSVEVGYEQYF.

V and J are TRBV29-1 and TRBJ2-7; D remains ambiguous. Trimming took 5 bases from V and 4 from J, leaving 9 bases between them. The CDR3 has 11 amino acids. In germline, CDR1 is SQVTM, CDR2 ANQGSEA. The CDR3 protein is CSVLVGYEQYF. CDR3 nucleotides: TGCAGCGTTCTAGTCGGGTACGAGCAGTACTTC.